This T cell receptor (beta chain) derives from a study of CD8+ T cells in alopecia areata. Study details: The authors scored treated patients' severity by affected scalp percentage.

In each case, RNA was isolated and then reverse transcribed into cDNA as the sequencing template. Clones were sequenced by immunoSEQ multiplex PCR, and TCRdb holds only the in-frame ones, with some missing. The repertoire holds under 130,000 clones, around 86% seen once, with over 8.5% in the top ten. About this clone itself: Its antigen is undetermined.

Noted treatment: oral pan-JAK inhibitor, 5-10 mg twice daily. Study-level points and caveats: Amid tofacitinib therapy, many expanded lesional clones stayed present in scalp and blood.

CDR1 is SEHNR, CDR2 FQNEAQ, per germline (reference sequence). Losses at the gene ends were 6 bases for V and 3 bases for J; bases not matched to a gene: 5. The CDR3 is 15 residues long. The sequencing used CD8+ T cells sorted from blood, collected at approximately week 30, from a patient treated with tofacitinib. V gene TRBV7-9 combines with J gene TRBJ1-4; the match to TRBD1 covers 9 bases. This receptor was taken from a human donor with alopecia areata. This CDR3 reads CASRGQGEANEKLFF. CDR3 coding DNA: TGTGCCAGCAGGGGACAGGGAGAAGCTAATGAAAAACTGTTTTTT.